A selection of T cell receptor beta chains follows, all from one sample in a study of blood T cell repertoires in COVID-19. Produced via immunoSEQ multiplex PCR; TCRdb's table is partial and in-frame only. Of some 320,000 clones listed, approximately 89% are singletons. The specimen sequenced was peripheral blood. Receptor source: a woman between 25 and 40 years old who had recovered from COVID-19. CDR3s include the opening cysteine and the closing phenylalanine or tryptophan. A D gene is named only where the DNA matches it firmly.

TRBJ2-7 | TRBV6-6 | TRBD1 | CASRGQQGASYEQYF
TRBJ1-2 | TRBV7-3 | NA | CASSYGGRDGYTF
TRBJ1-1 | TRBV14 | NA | CASSQVGTSEAFF
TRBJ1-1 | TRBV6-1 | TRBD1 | CASSDNRGTEAFF
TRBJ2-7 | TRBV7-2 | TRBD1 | CASSLGYRGTDEQYF
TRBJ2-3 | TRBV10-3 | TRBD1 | CAISESVTGGADTQYF
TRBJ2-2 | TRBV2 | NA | CASSVIGDTGELFF
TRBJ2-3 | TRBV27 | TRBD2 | CASSLSGGGTDTQYF
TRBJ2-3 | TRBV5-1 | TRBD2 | CASCTSGGLTDTQYF
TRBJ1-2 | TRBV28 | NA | CASSLSQGSYGYTF
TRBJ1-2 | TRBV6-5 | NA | CASFTGREPGYTF
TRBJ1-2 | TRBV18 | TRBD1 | CASSPFTGGNDGYTF
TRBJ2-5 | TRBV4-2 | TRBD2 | CASSYTTSGGAQETQYF
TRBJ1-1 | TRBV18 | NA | CASSPPSFTEAFF
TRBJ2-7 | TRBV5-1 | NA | CASSLFHSYEQYF
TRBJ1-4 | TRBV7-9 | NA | CASSAFSRGRDEKLFF
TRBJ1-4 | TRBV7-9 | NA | CASSTTEENEKLFF
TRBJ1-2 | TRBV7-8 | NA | CASSPEQGSEANYGYTF
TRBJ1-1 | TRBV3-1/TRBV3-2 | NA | CASSQGNRATEAFF
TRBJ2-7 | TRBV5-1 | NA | CASSYSNSYEQYF
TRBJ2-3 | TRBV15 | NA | CATSRDRREDTQYF
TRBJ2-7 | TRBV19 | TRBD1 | CASSKGQGVYEQYF
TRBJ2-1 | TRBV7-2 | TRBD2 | CASSSGTSAGSRSYNEQFF
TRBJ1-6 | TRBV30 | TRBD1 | CAWNEGTGRSPLHF
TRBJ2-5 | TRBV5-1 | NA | CASSLTPQETQYF
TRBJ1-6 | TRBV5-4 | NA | CASSSGGAYSPLHF
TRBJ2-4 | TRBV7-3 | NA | CASSLEFILAKNIQYF
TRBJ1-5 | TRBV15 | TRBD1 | CATSKRQGSSNQPQHF
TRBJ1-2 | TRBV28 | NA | CASSLSFGSGGYTF
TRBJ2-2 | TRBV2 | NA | CASGPIDSGDTGELFF
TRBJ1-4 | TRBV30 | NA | CAWSTPPVGGTEKLFF
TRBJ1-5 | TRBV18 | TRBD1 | CASSTGRGQGQPQHF
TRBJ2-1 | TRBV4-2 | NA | CASSQGWQGIDNEQFF